These T cell receptor beta chains were read from a single sample in a study of cytomegalovirus exposure and HLA in healthy donors. Assay: immunoSEQ multiplex PCR; the TCRdb copy retains only in-frame clones and omits some. The sample records 110,000 to 150,000 clones, about nine tenths being singletons. The sequenced sample was PBMCs. The receptor source for this set is a man aged 18-30 years in good health and CMV-seronegative. CDR3s include the opening cysteine and the closing phenylalanine or tryptophan. A D gene is named only where the DNA matches it firmly. Only part of the rows carry a size: once, few, many, or a class if the clone is expanded.

DNA: TGTGCCAGCAGTTCCCCGACAGGGTTTAATTCACCCCTCCACTTT
CDR3: CASSSPTGFNSPLHF
V: TRBV6-5
D: TRBD1
size: -
length: 15
J: TRBJ1-6

DNA: TGCGCCAGCAGCCAAGATTTTAGCGGGGGGGCCTCCTACAATGAGCAGTTCTTC
CDR3: CASSQDFSGGASYNEQFF
V: TRBV4-1
D: TRBD2
size: -
length: 18
J: TRBJ2-1

DNA: TGCGCCAGCAGCTTGAACCGGGATAGGGGGGAGACCCAGTACTTC
CDR3: CASSLNRDRGETQYF
V: TRBV5-1
D: -
size: once
length: 15
J: TRBJ2-5

DNA: TGTGCCAGCAGTTTGGGGGCTGGGTACGAGCAGTACTTC
CDR3: CASSLGAGYEQYF
V: TRBV6-6
D: -
size: -
length: 13
J: TRBJ2-7

DNA: TGTGCCAGCAGCTTACCGGGGGGTCCGAACACTGAAGCTTTCTTT
CDR3: CASSLPGGPNTEAFF
V: TRBV7-9
D: -
size: -
length: 15
J: TRBJ1-1

DNA: TGTGCCAGCAGCTTAACCGGGACAGGGCGGGGACAGCCCCAGCATTTT
CDR3: CASSLTGTGRGQPQHF
V: TRBV7-8
D: TRBD1
size: -
length: 16
J: TRBJ1-5

DNA: TGTGCCAGCTCACCAGGGGATGGAGGCGGCTACACCTTC
CDR3: CASSPGDGGGYTF
V: TRBV18
D: -
size: once
length: 13
J: TRBJ1-2

DNA: TGTGCCAGCAGCGTAGCTACAGGGGACTATGGCTACACCTTC
CDR3: CASSVATGDYGYTF
V: TRBV9
D: TRBD1
size: -
length: 14
J: TRBJ1-2

DNA: TGTGCCTGGAGCCACCAGACAGGGGGCGATGAGCAGTTCTTC
CDR3: CAWSHQTGGDEQFF
V: TRBV30
D: TRBD1
size: few
length: 14
J: TRBJ2-1

DNA: TGTGCCAGCAGCGTAGATAGAAACACCATATATTTT
CDR3: CASSVDRNTIYF
V: TRBV9
D: -
size: -
length: 12
J: TRBJ1-3

DNA: TGTGCCAGCAGCTTGGGGGGACAGGGGGGAGGTGAGCAGTTCTTC
CDR3: CASSLGGQGGGEQFF
V: TRBV5-4
D: TRBD1
size: -
length: 15
J: TRBJ2-1